This T cell receptor beta chain was captured in a study of shared clonotypes between healthy human individuals. Study results and limitations: Around 5.4% of naive CD4 clonotypes were common to a few donors. Naive subsets, compared against memory subsets, generally had larger estimated richness values.

With respect to this clone: Its antigen is not identified.

Selected positively for CCR7 and CD45RO-negative, naive CD8 cells excluded terminally differentiated effector memory CD45RA+ cells. This table comes from immunoSEQ multiplex PCR, and its TCRdb copy is limited to in-frame clones, with some not included. The sample records over 2,000,000 clones, 90% to 95% being singletons. Between the trimmed V and J ends, which lost 5 bases and 6 bases, there was a span of 8 bases. The CDR3 covers 12 residues. The germline V gene encodes CDR1 SGHVS and CDR2 FNYEAQ. Sequencing input: naive CD8+ T cells from PBMCs. This TCR was sampled from a man between 18 and 35 years old in good health. Some clones in this sample may be carry-over from other donors' samples. The V gene is TRBV7-6, the J gene TRBJ2-1; D gene uncertain. DNA for the CDR3: TGTGCCAGCAGCGGGATTAGCAATGAGCAGTTCTTC. It yields the protein CASSGISNEQFF. Using reference TRBV7-6 and TRBJ2-1 for the parts outside the CDR3, the full variable domain is GAGVSQSPRYKVTKRGQDVALRCDPISGHVSLYWYRQALGQGPEFLTYFNYEAQQDKSGLPNDRFSAERPEGSISTLTIQRTEQRDSAMYRCASSGISNEQFFGPGTRLTVL.